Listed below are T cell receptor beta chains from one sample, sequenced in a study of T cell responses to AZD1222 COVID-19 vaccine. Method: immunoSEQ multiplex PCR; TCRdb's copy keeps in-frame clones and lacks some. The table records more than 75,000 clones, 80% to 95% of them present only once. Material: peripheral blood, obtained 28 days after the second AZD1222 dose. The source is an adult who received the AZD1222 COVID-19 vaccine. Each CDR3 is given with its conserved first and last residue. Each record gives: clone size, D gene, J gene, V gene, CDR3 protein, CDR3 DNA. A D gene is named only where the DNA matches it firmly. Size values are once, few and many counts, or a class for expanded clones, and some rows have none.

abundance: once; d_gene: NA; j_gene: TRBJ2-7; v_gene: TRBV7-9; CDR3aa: CASSLGGGGAPYEQYF; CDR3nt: TGTGCCAGCAGCTTAGGGGGGGGCGGAGCCCCCTACGAGCAGTACTTC
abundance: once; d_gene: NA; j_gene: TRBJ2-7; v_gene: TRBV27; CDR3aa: CASSLIAPGYEQYF; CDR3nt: TGTGCCAGCAGTTTAATAGCTCCAGGGTACGAGCAGTACTTC
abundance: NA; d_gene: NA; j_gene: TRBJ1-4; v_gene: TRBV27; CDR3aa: CASREGPATNEKLFF; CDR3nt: TGTGCCAGCAGAGAAGGTCCCGCAACTAATGAAAAACTGTTTTTT
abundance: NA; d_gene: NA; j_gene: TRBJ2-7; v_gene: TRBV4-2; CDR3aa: CASSQDSHAAGGEQYF; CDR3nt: TGTGCCAGCAGCCAAGATTCCCACGCCGCAGGGGGGGAGCAGTACTTC
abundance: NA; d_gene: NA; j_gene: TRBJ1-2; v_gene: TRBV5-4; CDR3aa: CASSLGAETYGYTF; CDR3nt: TGTGCCAGCAGCCTCGGAGCGGAAACCTATGGCTACACCTTC
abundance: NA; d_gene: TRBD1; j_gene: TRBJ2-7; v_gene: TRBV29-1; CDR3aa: CSVDPGQDKQYF; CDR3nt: TGCAGCGTTGATCCGGGACAGGATAAGCAGTACTTC
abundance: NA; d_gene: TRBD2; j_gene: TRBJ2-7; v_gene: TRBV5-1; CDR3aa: CASSLGGLAYEQYF; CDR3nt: TGCGCCAGCAGCTTGGGGGGACTAGCCTACGAGCAGTACTTC
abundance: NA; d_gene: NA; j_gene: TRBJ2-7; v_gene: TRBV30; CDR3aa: CAAKYNDEQYF; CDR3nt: TGTGCCGCCAAGTACAACGACGAGCAGTACTTC
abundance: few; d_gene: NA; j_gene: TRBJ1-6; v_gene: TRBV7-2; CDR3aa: CASSLDVLSSYNSPLHF; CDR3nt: TGTGCCAGCAGCCTGGACGTACTAAGCTCCTATAATTCACCCCTCCACTTT
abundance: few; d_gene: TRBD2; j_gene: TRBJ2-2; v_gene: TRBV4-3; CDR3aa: CASSRTAGGPGELFF; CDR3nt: TGCGCCAGCAGCCGAACAGCGGGAGGCCCCGGGGAGCTGTTTTTT
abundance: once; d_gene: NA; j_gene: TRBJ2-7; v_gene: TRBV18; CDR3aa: CASSQGQDEQYF; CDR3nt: TGTGCCAGCTCACAGGGGCAGGACGAGCAGTACTTC
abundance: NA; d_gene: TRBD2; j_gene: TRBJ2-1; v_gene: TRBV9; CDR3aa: CASSVALAGGGDNEQFF; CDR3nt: TGTGCCAGCAGCGTAGCTCTAGCGGGAGGCGGGGATAATGAGCAGTTCTTC
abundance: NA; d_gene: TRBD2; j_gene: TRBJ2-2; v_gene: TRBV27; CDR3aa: CASSPPRLAANTGELFF; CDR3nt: TGTGCCAGCAGTCCCCCCCGACTAGCGGCGAACACCGGGGAGCTGTTTTTT
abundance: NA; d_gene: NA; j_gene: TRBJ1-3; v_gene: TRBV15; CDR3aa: CATSRDQRGRGNTIYF; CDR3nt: TGTGCCACCAGCAGAGATCAAAGGGGGAGGGGAAACACCATATATTTT
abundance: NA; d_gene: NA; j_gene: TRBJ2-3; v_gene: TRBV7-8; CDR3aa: CASSLGLAASTDTQYF; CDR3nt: TGTGCCAGCAGCTTAGGTTTGGCAGCAAGCACAGATACGCAGTATTTT
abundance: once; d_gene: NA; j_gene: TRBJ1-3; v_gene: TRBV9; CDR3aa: CASSVSLAGSGNTIYF; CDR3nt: TGTGCCAGCAGCGTATCATTGGCGGGCTCTGGAAACACCATATATTTT
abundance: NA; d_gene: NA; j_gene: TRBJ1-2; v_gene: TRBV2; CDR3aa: CASSELGEGVGYTF; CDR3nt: TGTGCCAGCAGTGAACTGGGGGAAGGGGTTGGCTACACCTTC
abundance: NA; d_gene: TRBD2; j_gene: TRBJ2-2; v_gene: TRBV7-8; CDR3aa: CASSLAGPGELFF; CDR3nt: TGTGCCAGCAGCCTAGCGGGACCCGGGGAGCTGTTTTTT
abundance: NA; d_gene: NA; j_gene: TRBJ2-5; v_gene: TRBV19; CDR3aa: CASSTFSGGTSGDQETQYF; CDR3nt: TGTGCCAGTAGTACCTTTTCAGGGGGCACTAGCGGCGACCAAGAGACCCAGTACTTC
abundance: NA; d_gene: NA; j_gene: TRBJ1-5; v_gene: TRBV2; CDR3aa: CASSVEYSNQPQHF; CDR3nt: TGTGCCAGCAGTGTGGAATATAGCAATCAGCCCCAGCATTTT
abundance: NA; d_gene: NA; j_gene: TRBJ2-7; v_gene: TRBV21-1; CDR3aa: CASSKRNEQYF; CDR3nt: TGTGCCAGCAGCAAAAGGAACGAGCAGTACTTC
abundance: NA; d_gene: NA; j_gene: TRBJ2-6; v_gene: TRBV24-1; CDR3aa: CATSGRNSGANVLTF; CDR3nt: TGTGCCACCAGTGGAAGGAACTCTGGGGCCAACGTCCTGACTTTC
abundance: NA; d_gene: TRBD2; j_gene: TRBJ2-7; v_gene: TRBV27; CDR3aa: CASRGIAGGFEQYF; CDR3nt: TGTGCCAGCAGGGGAATAGCGGGAGGTTTCGAGCAGTACTTC
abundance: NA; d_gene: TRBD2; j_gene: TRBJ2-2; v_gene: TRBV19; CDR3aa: CASKGDYRSGELFF; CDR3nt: TGTGCCAGTAAAGGGGACTATAGATCCGGGGAGCTGTTTTTT
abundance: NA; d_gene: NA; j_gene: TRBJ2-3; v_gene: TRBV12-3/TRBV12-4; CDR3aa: CASSLGGADTQYF; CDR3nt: TGTGCCAGCAGTTTAGGTGGGGCAGATACGCAGTATTTT